What follows describes a single T cell receptor beta chain. Via MiXCR, TCRdb re-called the 5' RACE reads, giving one row per CDR3 protein. The sample has about 240,000 distinct CDR3 sequences, about 10% seen once. The data belong to a study of CD8 T cells in ankylosing spondylitis. V was trimmed by 4 bases and J by 8 bases, leaving 24 bases between them. The CDR3 totals 17 residues. Germline values: CDR1 LNHNV, CDR2 YYDKDF (reference sequence). This receptor was taken from a male donor with ankylosing spondylitis or in good health (not recorded which). V and J are TRBV15 and TRBJ2-1; D is perhaps TRBD2 (6 bases). The specimen was blood, either unsorted or a sorted T cell fraction (not recorded which). Here the CDR3 DNA reads TGTGCCACCAGCACGACGGCCGGGAGAATGAAGAGGGATGAGCAGTTCTTC. Protein product: CATSTTAGRMKRDEQFF.